This TCR beta chain is drawn from a study of blood T cells in healthy people across ages. General study findings and limits: Naive T cell percentage by flow cytometry tracked strongly with beta diversity. Per million T cells, the diversity of TCR beta decreased roughly linearly as age advanced.

Researchers collected around 11 milliliters of peripheral blood from every single donor. For this clonotype: Antigen specificity is unknown.

Sample-barcoded 5' priming and a J-beta primer mix drove a second PCR of roughly 7 to 11 cycles. TCRdb redid the calling of the 5' RACE reads with MiXCR, one entry per CDR3 protein. The profile shows 1.8 million or so distinct CDR3 sequences, 35% to 50% of them singletons. Germline CDR1 is MNHEY and CDR2 is SVGEGT. The CDR3 loop spans 14 amino acids. Trimming took 4 bases from V and 8 from J, leaving 17 bases between them. The V and J genes are TRBV6-2 or TRBV6-3 and TRBJ1-2, with a possible D match to TRBD1 (5 bases). Input material: blood. This TCR came from a human donor in good health. DNA for the CDR3: TGTGCCAGCAGTTCAGAGGGGAAACCCTCAGGCTACACCTTC. It translates to CASSSEGKPSGYTF.